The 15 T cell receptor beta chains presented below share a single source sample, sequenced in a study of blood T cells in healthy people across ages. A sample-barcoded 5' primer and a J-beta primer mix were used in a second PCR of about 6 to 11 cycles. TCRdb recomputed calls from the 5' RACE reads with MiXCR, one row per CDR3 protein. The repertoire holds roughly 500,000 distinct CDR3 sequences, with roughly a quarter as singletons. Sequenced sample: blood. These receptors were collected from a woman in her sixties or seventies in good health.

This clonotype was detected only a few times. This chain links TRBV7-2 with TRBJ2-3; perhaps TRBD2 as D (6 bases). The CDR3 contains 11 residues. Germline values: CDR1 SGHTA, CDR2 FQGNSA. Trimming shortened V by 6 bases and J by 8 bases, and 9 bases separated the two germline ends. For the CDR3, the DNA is TGTGCCAGCAGGAGGGACTCTACGCAGTATTTT. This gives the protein CASRRDSTQYF.

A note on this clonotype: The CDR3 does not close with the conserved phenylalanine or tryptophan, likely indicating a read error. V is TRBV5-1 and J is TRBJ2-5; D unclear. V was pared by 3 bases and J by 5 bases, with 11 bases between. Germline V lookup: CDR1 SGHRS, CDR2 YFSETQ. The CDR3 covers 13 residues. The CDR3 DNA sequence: TGCGCCAGCAGCTCAAATACCGGGGAGACCCAGTACCTC. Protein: CASSSNTGETQYL.

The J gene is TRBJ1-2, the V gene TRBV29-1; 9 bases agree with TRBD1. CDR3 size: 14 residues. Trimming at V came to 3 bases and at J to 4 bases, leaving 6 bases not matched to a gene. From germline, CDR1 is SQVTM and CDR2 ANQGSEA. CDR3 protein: CSVDETGGSYGYTF. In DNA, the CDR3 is TGCAGCGTTGACGAAACAGGGGGCAGCTATGGCTACACCTTC. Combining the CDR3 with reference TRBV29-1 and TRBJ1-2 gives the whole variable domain SAVISQKPSRDICQRGTSLTIQCQVDSQVTMMFWYRQQPGQSLTLIATANQGSEATYESGFVIDKFPISRPNLTFSTLTVSNMSPEDSSIYLCSVDETGGSYGYTFGSGTRLTVV.

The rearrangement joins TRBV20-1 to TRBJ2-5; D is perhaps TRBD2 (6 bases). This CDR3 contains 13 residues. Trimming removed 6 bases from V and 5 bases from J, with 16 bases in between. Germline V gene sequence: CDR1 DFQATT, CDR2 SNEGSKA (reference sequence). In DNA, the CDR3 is TGCAGTGCGGCGACTAGGGTTAGGGAGACCCAGTACTTC. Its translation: CSAATRVRETQYF.

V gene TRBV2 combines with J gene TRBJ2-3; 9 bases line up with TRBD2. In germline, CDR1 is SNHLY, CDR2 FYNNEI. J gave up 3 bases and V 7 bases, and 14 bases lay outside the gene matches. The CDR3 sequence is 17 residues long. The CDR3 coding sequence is TGTGCCAGCACCCAAGGGGGACTAGCAGGGTGGACAGATACGCAGTATTTT. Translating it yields CASTQGGLAGWTDTQYF. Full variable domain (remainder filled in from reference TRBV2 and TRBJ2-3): EPEVTQTPSHQVTQMGQEVILRCVPISNHLYFYWYRQILGQKVEFLVSFYNNEISEKSEIFDDQFSVERPDGSNFTLKIRSTKLEDSAMYFCASTQGGLAGWTDTQYFGPGTRLTVL.

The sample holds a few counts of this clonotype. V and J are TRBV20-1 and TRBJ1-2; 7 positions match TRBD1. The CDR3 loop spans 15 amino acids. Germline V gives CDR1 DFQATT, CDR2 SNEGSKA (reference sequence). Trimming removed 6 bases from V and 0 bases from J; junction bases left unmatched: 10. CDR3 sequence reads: CSAGDSFNPNYGYTF. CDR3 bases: TGCAGTGCCGGGGACAGTTTTAATCCTAACTATGGCTACACCTTC.

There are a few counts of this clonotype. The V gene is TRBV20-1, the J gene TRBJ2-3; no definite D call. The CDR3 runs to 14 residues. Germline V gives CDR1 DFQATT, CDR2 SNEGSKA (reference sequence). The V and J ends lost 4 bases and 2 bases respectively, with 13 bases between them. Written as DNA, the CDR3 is TGCAGTGCTACAGGCGGAACGGTCACAGATACGCAGTATTTT. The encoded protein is CSATGGTVTDTQYF.

CDR3 bases: TGTGCCAGCAGTCCCCGAGAGCGGCGCGACAGTGAGCAGTTCTTC. Amino acid sequence: CASSPRERRDSEQFF. The V gene is TRBV12-3 or TRBV12-4, the J gene TRBJ2-1; either TRBD1 or TRBD2 may fit D (5 bases each). Trimming shortened V by 5 bases and J by 9 bases, and 20 bases separated the two germline ends. The CDR3 has 15 residues.

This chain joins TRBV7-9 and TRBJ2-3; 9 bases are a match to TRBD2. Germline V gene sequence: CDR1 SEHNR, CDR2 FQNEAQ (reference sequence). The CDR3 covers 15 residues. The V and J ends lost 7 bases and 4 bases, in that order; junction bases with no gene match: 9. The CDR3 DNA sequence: TGTGCCAGCACGTATTCTAGCGGGGAGGCAGATACGCAGTATTTT. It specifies CASTYSSGEADTQYF.

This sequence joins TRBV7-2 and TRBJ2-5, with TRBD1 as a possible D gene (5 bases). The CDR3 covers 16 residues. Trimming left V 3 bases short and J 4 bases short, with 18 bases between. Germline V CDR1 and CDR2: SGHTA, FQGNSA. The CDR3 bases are TGTGCCAGCAGCTTCGACAGTGCGAGTGCCTCAGAGACCCAGTACTTC. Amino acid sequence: CASSFDSASASETQYF.

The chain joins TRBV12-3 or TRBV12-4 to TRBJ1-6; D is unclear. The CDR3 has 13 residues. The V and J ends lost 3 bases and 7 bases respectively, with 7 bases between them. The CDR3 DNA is TGTGCCAGCAGTTTTCAGGAAAATTCACCCCTCCACTTT. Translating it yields CASSFQENSPLHF.

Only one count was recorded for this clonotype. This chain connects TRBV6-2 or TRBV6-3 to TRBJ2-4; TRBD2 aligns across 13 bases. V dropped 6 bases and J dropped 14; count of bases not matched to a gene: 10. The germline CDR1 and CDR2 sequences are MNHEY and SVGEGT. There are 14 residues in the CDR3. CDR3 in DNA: TGTGCCAGCAGCCCCGGGACTAGCGGGACGAATGAGTACTTC. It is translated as CASSPGTSGTNEYF.

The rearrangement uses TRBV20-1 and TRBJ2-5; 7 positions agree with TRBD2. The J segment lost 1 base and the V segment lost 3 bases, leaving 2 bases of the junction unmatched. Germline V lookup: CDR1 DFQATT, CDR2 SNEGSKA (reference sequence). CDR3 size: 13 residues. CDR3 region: CSASPGGQETQYF. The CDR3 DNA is TGCAGTGCTAGCCCGGGGGGCCAAGAGACCCAGTACTTC.

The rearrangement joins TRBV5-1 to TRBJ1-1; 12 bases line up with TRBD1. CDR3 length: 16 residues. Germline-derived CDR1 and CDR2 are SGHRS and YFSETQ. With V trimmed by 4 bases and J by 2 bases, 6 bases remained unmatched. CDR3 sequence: CASSRGTGGVNTEAFF. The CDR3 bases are TGCGCCAGCAGCCGAGGGACAGGGGGCGTCAACACTGAAGCTTTCTTT.

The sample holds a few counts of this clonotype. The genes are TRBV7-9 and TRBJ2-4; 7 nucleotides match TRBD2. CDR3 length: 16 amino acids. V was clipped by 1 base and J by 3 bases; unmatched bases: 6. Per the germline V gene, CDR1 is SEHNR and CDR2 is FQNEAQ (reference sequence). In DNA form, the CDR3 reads TGTGCCAGCAGCTTAGAAACTAGCGCATACAAAAACATTCAGTACTTC. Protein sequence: CASSLETSAYKNIQYF.